This T cell receptor beta chain appears in the sequencing data of a study of blood T cell repertoires in COVID-19. Study in general: The United States, Italy and Spain provided the acute and convalescent COVID-19 samples.

The germline CDR1 and CDR2 sequences are LGHNA and YNFKEQ. Trimming cost V 0 bases and J 1 base, with 6 bases left between them. CDR3 size: 14 residues. In the authors' methods: Reference gene primer amplification yielded estimated nucleated cell counts. Clones were sequenced by immunoSEQ multiplex PCR, and TCRdb holds only the in-frame ones, with some missing. V, J and clone size are those of that table, while D and trimming were read from the DNA. In the table there are fewer than 600,000 clones, roughly 90% of which are singletons. Those who participated ranged in age from roughly 18 to 100 years and resided in about two dozen US areas. Cohort 3 donors were reported recovered after two negative PCRs, clearance, or symptom resolution.

The chain uses TRBV4-2 and TRBJ1-1; D not certain. The receptor was derived from a woman between 40 and 55 years old who had recovered from COVID-19. Sequences were obtained from PBMCs or T cells enriched from blood (not recorded which). CDR3 DNA: TGTGCCAGCAGCCAAGATTCCAAGAACACTGAAGCTTTCTTT. Translated, it gives CASSQDSKNTEAFF.